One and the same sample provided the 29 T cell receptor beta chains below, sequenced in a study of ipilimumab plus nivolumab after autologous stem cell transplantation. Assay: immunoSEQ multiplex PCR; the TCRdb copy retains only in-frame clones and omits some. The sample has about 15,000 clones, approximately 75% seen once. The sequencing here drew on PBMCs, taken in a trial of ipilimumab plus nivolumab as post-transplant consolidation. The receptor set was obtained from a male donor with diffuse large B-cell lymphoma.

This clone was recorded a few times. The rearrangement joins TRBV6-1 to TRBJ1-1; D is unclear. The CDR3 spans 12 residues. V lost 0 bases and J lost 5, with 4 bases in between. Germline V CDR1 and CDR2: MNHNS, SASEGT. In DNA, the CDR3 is TGTGCCAGCAGTGAAGCGCGAACTGAAGCTTTCTTT. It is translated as CASSEARTEAFF.

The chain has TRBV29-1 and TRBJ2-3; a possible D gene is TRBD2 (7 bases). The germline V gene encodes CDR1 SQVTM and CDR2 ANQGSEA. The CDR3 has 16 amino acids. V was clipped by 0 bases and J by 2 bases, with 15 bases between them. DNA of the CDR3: TGCAGCGTTGAAGACGTGGGGGGGCGGAACACAGATACGCAGTATTTT. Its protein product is CSVEDVGGRNTDTQYF.

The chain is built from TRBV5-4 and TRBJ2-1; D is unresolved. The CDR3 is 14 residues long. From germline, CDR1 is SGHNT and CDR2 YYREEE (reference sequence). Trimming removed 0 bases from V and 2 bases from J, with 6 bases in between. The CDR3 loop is CASSLGVPYNEQFF. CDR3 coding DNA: TGTGCCAGCAGCTTGGGAGTCCCCTACAATGAGCAGTTCTTC.

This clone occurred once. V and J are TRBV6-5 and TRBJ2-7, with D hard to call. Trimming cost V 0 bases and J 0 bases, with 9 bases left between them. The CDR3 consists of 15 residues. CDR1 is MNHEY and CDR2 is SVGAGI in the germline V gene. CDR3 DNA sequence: TGTGCCAGCAGTTACTCGGCAGGCCGCTCCTACGAGCAGTACTTC. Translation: CASSYSAGRSYEQYF.

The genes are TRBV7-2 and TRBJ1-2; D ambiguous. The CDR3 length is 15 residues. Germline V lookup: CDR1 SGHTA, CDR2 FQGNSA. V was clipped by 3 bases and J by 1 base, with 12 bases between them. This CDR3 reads CASSLITAINYGYTF. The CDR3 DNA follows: TGTGCCAGCAGCTTGATCACGGCTATTAACTATGGCTACACCTTC.

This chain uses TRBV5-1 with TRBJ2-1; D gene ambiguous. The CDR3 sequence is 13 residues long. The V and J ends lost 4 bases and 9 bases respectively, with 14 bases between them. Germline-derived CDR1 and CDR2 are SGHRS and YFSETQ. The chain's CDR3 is CASSPGFVGEQFF. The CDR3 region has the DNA TGCGCCAGCAGCCCGGGCTTCGTGGGTGAGCAGTTCTTC. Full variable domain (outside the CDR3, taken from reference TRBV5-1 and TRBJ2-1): KAGVTQTPRYLIKTRGQQVTLSCSPISGHRSVSWYQQTPGQGLQFLFEYFSETQRNKGNFPGRFSGRQFSNSRSEMNVSTLELGDSALYLCASSPGFVGEQFFGPGTRLTVL.

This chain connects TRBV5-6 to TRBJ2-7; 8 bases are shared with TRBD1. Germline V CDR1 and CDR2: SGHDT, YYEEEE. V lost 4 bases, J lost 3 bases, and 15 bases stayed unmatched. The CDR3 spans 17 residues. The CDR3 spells CASSTDRVPPGSYEQYF. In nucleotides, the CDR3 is TGTGCCAGCAGCACGGACAGGGTCCCTCCTGGAAGCTACGAGCAGTACTTC.

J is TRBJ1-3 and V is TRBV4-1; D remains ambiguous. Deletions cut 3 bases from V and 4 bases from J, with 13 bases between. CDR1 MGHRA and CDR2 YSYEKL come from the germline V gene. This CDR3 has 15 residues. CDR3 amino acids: CASSQWPVSGNTIYF. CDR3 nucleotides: TGCGCCAGCAGCCAGTGGCCCGTCTCAGGAAACACCATATATTTT.

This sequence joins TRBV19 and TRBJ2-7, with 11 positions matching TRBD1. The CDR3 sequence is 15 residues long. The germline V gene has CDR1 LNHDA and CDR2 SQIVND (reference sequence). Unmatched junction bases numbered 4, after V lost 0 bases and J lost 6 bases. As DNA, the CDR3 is TGTGCCAGTAGTATAGATGGGACAGGGGGAGGCGAGCAGTACTTC. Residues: CASSIDGTGGGEQYF.

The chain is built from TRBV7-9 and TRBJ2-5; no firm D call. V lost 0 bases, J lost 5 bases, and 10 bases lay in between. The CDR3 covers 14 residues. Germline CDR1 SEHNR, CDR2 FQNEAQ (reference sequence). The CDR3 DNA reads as TGTGCCAGCAGCTTAGCTGGGGTGGAGGAGACCCAGTACTTC. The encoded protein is CASSLAGVEETQYF.

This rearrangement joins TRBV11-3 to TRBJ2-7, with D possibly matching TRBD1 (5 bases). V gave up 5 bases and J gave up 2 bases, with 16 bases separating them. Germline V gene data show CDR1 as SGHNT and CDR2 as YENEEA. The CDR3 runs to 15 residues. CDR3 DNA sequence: TGTGCCAGCAGCAAATATAACGACAGTCCCTACGAGCAGTACTTC. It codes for CASSKYNDSPYEQYF.

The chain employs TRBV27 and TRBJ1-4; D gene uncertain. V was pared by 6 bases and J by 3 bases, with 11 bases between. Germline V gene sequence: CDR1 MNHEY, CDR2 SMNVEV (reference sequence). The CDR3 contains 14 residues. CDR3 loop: CASSRGSANEKLFF. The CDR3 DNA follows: TGTGCCAGCAGCAGAGGGTCAGCTAATGAAAAACTGTTTTTT.

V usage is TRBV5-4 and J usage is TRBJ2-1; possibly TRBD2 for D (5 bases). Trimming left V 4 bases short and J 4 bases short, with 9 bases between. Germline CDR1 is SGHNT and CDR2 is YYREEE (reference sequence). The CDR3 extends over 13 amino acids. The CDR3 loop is CASSGTRYNEQFF. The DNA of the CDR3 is TGTGCCAGCAGCGGCACTAGATACAATGAGCAGTTCTTC.

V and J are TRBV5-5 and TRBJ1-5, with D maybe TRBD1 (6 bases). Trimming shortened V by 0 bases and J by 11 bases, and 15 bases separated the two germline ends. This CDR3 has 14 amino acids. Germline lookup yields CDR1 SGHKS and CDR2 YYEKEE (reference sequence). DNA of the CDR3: TGTGCCAGCAGCTTGGTAGGGGGGCACAACGCCCAGCATTTT. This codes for CASSLVGGHNAQHF.

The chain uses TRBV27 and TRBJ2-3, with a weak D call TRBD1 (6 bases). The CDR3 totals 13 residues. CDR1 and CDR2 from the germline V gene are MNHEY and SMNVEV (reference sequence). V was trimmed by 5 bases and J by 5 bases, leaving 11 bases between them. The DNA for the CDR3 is TGTGCCAGCAGTAACAGGGATTTAGATACGCAGTATTTT. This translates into CASSNRDLDTQYF.

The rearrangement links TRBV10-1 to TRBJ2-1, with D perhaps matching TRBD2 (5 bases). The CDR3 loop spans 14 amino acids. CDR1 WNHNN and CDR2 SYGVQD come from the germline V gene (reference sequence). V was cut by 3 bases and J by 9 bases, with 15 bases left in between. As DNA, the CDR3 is TGCGCCAGCAGTGAAGACCCGGCCGAGGGTGAGCAGTTCTTC. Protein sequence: CASSEDPAEGEQFF.

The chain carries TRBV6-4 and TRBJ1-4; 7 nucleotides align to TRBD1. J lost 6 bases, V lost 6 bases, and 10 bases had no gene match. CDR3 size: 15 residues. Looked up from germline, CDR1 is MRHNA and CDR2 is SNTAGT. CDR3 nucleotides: TGTGCCAGCAGGGGGGTGGGGACAGTGCATGAAAAACTGTTTTTT. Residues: CASRGVGTVHEKLFF.

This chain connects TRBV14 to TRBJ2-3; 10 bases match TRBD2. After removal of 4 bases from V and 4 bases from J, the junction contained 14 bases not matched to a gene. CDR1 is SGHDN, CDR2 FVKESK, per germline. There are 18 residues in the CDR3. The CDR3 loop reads CASSPHSEREGRADTQYF. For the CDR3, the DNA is TGTGCCAGCAGCCCCCATAGTGAGCGGGAGGGCCGGGCAGATACGCAGTATTTT.

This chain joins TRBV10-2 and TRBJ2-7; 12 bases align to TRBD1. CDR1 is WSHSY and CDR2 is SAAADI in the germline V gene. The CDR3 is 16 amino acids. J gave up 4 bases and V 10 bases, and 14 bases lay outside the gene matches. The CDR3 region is CATRGTGGDQGYEQYF. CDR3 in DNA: TGCGCCACCCGCGGGACAGGGGGCGATCAGGGGTACGAGCAGTACTTC.

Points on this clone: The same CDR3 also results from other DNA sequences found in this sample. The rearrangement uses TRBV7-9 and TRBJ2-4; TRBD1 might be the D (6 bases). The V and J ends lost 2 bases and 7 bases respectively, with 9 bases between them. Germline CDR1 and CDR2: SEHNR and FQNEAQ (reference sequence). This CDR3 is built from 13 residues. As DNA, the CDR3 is TGTGCCAGCAGCTTATCAGGGGAGAACATTCAGTACTTC. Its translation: CASSLSGENIQYF. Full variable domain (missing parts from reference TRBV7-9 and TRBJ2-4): DTGVSQNPRHKITKRGQNVTFRCDPISEHNRLYWYRQTLGQGPEFLTYFQNEAQLEKSRLLSDRFSAERPKGSFSTLEIQRTEQGDSAMYLCASSLSGENIQYFGAGTRLSVL.

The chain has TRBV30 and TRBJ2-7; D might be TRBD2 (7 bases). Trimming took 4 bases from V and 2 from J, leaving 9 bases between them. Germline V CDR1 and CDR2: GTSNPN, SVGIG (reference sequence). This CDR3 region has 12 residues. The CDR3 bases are TGTGCCTGGACGCGGGGGCCCTACGAGCAGTACTTC. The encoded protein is CAWTRGPYEQYF.

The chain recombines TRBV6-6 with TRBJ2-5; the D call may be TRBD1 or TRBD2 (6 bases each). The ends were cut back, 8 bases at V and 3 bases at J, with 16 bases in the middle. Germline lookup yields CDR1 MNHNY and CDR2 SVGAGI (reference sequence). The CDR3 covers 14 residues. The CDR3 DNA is TGTGCCAGCTGTAGGGGGGCTAGCGAAGAGACCCAGTACTTC. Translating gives CASCRGASEETQYF.

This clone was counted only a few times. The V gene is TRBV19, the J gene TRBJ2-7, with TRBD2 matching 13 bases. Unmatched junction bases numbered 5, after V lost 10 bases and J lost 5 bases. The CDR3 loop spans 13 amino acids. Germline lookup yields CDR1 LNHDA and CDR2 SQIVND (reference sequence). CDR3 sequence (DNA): TGTGCCACCAGGACTAGCGGGAGAAACGAGCAGTACTTC. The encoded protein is CATRTSGRNEQYF.

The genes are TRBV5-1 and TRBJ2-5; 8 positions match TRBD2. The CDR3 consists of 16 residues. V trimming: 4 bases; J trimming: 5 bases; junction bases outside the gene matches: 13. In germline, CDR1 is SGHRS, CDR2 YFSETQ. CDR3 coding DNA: TGCGCCAGCAGCCTTGGACTAGCTTTAGGTGAGGAGACCCAGTACTTC. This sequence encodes CASSLGLALGEETQYF.

CDR3 sequence: CASSLGAFNEKLFF. DNA for the CDR3: TGTGCCAGCAGCTTGGGGGCGTTTAATGAAAAACTGTTTTTT. The chain joins TRBV11-3 to TRBJ1-4; D may be TRBD1 (6 bases). V was clipped by 3 bases and J by 4 bases, with 9 bases between them. Germline V CDR1 and CDR2: SGHNT, YENEEA. The CDR3 contains 14 residues.

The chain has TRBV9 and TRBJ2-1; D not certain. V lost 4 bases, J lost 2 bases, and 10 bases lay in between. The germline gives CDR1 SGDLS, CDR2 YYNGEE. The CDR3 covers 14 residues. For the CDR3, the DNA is TGTGCCAGCAGCCCCCCGGATACCTACAATGAGCAGTTCTTC. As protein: CASSPPDTYNEQFF.

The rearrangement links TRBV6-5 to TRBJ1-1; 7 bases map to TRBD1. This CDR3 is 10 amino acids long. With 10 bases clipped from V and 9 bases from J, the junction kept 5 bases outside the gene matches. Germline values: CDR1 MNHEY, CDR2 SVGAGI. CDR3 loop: CATLTGQAFF. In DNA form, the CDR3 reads TGTGCCACCTTGACAGGGCAAGCTTTCTTT.

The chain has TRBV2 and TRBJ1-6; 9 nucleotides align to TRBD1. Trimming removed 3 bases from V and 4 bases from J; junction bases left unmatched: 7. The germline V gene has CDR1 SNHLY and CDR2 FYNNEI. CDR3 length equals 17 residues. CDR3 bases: TGTGCCAGCAGTGACCCAACAGGGGGCGGTTATAATTCACCCCTCCACTTT. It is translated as CASSDPTGGGYNSPLHF.

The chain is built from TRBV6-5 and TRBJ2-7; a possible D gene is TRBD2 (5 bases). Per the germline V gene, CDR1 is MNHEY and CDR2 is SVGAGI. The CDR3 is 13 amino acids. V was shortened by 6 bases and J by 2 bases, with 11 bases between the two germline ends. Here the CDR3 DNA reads TGTGCCAGCAGCGCCCAGAGGGCCTACGAGCAGTACTTC. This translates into CASSAQRAYEQYF.